What follows are 2 T cell receptor beta chains derived from one specimen sequenced in a study of cytomegalovirus exposure and HLA in healthy donors. The PCR was carried out with 60 Vbeta primers and 13 Jbeta primers. Sequencing used immunoSEQ multiplex PCR; TCRdb keeps in-frame clones, though not all of them. The sample lists 75,000 to 90,000 clones, roughly 80% occurring once. Sample: PBMCs. The receptors originated from a woman aged 40 to 49 in good health and CMV-seropositive.

The chain joins TRBV6-1 to TRBJ2-5; D perhaps matches TRBD2 (6 bases). Trimming removed 1 base at V and 5 bases at J, with 20 bases between. This CDR3 has 17 residues. The V gene's germline CDR1 is MNHNS and CDR2 SASEGT. CDR3 sequence: CASSEGMWGLNGETQYF. The DNA of the CDR3 is TGTGCCAGCAGTGAAGGGATGTGGGGACTTAACGGGGAGACCCAGTACTTC.

This rearrangement joins TRBV10-3 to TRBJ2-1; 8 bases are shared with TRBD1. The germline V gene has CDR1 ENHRY and CDR2 SYGVKD. This CDR3 is built from 17 residues. J was trimmed by 4 bases and V by 2 bases; bases with no gene match: 10. CDR3 protein: CAISEPDRVGKYNEQFF. The CDR3 DNA reads TGTGCCATCAGTGAGCCGGACAGGGTTGGGAAGTACAATGAGCAGTTCTTC.